The T cell receptor beta chain described here comes from a study of T cells in Graves' hyperthyroidism and ophthalmopathy. Overall study context: The blood sample was taken at first diagnosis, before treatment began.

Overall study findings and caveats: Before onset, by a median of about seven months, the model predicted ophthalmopathy.

Researchers barred patients who had uncontrolled infection, other autoimmune disease, pregnancy or lactation. V was shortened by 1 base and J by 4 bases, with 7 bases between the two germline ends. The CDR3 is made up of 14 amino acids. Germline V lookup: CDR1 SGHNT, CDR2 YENEEA. This clonotype was detected many times. As yet, its antigen is unknown. From RNA transcripts, TCR beta CDR3 regions were amplified. TCR CDR3 regions were first amplified by RT-PCR with HTBI primers. Each CDR3 protein is one row after TCRdb ran MiXCR on the multiplex PCR reads. The repertoire holds nearly 600,000 distinct CDR3 sequences, with approximately 15% as singletons.

The sequenced sample was blood. The chain recombines TRBV11-3 with TRBJ2-2, with unresolved D. The sequence was collected from a young woman with Graves' ophthalmopathy. The CDR3 here is CASSLGLITGELFF. CDR3 DNA: TGTGCCAGCAGCTTAGGACTGATCACCGGGGAGCTGTTTTTT.